This T cell receptor (beta chain) originates from a study of a mutant IDH1 vaccine in newly diagnosed glioma. V gave up 2 bases and J gave up 2 bases, with 13 bases separating them. The CDR3 is 16 residues long. CDR1 is LNHDA and CDR2 is SQIVND in the germline V gene (reference sequence). The data were produced by immunoSEQ multiplex PCR, yet TCRdb's version contains in-frame clones alone and is incomplete. The data show tens of thousands of clones, 83% seen once. Noted time point: baseline, week 1 (first vaccination visit). As for treatment: pre-vaccination baseline after standard-of-care therapy. Sequences were derived from PBMCs, sampled from a glioma patient treated with radiotherapy, temozolomide or both. The chain joins TRBV19 to TRBJ1-5, with D uncertain. This receptor was identified in a woman in her forties or fifties with glioma. CDR3 residues: CASSIPSAGRNQPQHF. CDR3 DNA: TGTGCCAGTAGTATACCCTCAGCAGGCCGCAATCAGCCCCAGCATTTT. Full variable domain (rest looked up from reference TRBV19 and TRBJ1-5): DGGITQSPKYLFRKEGQNVTLSCEQNLNHDAMYWYRQDPGQGLRLIYYSQIVNDFQKGDIAEGYSVSREKKESFPLTVTSAQKNPTAFYLCASSIPSAGRNQPQHFGDGTRLSIL.